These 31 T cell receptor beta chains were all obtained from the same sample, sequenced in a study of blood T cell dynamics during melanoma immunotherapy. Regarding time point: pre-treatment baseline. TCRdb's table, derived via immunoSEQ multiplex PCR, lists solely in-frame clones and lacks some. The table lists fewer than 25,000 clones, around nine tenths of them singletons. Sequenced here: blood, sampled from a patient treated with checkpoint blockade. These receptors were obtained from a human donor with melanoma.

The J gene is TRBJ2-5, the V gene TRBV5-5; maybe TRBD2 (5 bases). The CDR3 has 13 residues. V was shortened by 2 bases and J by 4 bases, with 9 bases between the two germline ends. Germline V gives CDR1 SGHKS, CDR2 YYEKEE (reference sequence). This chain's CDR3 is CASSFAGGETQYF. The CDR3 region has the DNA TGTGCCAGCAGCTTTGCAGGAGGAGAGACCCAGTACTTC.

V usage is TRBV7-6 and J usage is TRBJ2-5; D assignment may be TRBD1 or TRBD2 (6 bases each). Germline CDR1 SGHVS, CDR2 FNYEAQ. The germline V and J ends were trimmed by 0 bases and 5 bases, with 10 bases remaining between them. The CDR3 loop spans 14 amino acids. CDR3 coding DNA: TGTGCCAGCAGCTTAGCGGGGGCGGGGGAGACCCAGTACTTC. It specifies CASSLAGAGETQYF.

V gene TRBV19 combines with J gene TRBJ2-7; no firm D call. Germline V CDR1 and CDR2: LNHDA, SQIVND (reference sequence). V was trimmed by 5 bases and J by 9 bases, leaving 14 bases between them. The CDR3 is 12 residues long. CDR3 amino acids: CASSPNLLAQYF. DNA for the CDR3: TGTGCCAGTAGTCCGAACCTTTTAGCGCAGTACTTC.

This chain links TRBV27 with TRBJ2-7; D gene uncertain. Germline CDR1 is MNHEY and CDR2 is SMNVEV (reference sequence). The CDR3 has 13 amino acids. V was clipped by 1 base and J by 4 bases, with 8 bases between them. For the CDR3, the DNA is TGTGCCAGCAGTTTATGGGGTAGTTACGAGCAGTACTTC. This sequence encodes CASSLWGSYEQYF.

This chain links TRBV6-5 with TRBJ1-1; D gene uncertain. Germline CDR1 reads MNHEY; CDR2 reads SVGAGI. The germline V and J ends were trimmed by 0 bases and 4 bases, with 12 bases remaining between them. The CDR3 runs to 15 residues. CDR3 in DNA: TGTGCCAGCAGTTACTCGACGGGTGCCAGCACTGAAGCTTTCTTT. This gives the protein CASSYSTGASTEAFF.

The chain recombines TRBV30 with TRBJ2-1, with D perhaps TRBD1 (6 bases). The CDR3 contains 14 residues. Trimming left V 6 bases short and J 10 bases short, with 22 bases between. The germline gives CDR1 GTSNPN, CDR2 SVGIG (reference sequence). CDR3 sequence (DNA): TGTGCCTGCCATACAGGGTCGTCTTCATACGAGCAGTTCTTC. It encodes CACHTGSSSYEQFF.

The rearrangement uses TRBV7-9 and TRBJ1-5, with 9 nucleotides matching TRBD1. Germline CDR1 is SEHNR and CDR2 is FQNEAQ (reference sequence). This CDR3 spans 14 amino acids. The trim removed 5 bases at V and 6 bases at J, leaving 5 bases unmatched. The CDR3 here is CASSQGQGVQPQHF. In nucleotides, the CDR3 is TGTGCCAGCAGCCAGGGACAGGGAGTTCAGCCCCAGCATTTT.

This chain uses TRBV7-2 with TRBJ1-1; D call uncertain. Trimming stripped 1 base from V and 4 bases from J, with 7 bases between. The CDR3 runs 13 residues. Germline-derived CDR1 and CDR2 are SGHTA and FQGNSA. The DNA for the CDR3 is TGTGCCAGCAGCTTAGGGAGGGTCACTGAAGCTTTCTTT. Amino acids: CASSLGRVTEAFF.

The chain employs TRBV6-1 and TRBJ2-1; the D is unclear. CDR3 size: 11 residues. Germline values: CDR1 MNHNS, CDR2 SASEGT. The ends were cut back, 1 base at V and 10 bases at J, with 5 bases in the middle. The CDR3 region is CASSEVEEQFF. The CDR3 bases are TGTGCCAGCAGTGAAGTCGAGGAGCAGTTCTTC.

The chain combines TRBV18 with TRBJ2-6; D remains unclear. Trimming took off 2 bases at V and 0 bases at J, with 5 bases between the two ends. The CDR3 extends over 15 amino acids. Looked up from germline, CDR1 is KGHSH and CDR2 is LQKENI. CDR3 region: CASSPYDSGANVLTF. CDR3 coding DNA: TGTGCCAGCTCACCATACGACTCTGGGGCCAACGTCCTGACTTTC.

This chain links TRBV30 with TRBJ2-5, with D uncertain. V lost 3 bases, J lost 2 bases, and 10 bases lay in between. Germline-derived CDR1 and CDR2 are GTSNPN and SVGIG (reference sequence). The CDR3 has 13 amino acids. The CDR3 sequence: CAWSQVSQETQYF. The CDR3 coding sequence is TGTGCCTGGAGCCAGGTCAGTCAAGAGACCCAGTACTTC.

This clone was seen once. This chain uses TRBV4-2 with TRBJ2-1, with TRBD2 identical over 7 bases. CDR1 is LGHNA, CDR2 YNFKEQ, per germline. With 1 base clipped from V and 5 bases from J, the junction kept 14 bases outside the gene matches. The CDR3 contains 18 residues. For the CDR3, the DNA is TGTGCCAGCAGCCAAGGGGACCCTCGGCGGGAGACTCACAATGAGCAGTTCTTC. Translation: CASSQGDPRRETHNEQFF.

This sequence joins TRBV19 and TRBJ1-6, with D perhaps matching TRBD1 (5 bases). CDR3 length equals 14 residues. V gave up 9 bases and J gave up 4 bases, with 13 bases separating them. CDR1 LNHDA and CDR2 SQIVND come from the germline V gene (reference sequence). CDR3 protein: CASEGTAYNSPLHF. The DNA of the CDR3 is TGTGCCAGCGAAGGGACTGCATATAATTCACCCCTCCACTTT.

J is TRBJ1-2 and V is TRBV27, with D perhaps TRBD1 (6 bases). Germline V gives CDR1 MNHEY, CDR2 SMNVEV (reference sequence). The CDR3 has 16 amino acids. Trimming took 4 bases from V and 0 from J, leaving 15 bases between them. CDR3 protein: CASSSYRGGPNYGYTF. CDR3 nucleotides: TGTGCCAGCAGTTCATATCGCGGGGGGCCTAACTATGGCTACACCTTC.

The CDR3 reads CASSQDGNQPQHF. CDR3 in DNA: TGCGCCAGCAGCCAAGACGGCAATCAGCCCCAGCATTTT. V is TRBV4-1 and J is TRBJ1-5; the D is unclear. This CDR3 has 13 residues. The germline gives CDR1 MGHRA, CDR2 YSYEKL. V gave up 0 bases and J gave up 2 bases, with 2 bases separating them.

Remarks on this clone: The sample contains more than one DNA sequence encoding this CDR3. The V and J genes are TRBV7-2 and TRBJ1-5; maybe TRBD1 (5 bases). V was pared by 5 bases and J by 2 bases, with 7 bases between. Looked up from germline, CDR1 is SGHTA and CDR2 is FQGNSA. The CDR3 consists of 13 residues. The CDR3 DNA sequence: TGTGCCAGCAGCCGGGGGGGCAATCAGCCCCAGCATTTT. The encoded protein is CASSRGGNQPQHF.

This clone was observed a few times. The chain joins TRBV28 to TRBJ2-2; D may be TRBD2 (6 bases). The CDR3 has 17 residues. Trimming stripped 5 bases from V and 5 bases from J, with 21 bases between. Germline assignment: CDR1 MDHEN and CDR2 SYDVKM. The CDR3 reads CASSNLGGVLLTGELFF. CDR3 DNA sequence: TGTGCCAGCAGTAACCTCGGAGGGGTTCTACTTACCGGGGAGCTGTTTTTT.

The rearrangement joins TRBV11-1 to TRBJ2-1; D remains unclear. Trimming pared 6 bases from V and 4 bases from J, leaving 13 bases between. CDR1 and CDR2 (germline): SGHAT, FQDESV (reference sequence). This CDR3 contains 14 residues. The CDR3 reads CASSPFEDYNEQFF. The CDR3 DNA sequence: TGTGCCAGCAGTCCGTTCGAGGATTACAATGAGCAGTTCTTC.

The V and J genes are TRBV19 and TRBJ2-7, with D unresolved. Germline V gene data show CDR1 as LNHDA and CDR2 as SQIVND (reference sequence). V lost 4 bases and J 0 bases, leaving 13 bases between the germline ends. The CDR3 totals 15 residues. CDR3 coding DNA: TGTGCCAGTAGTAAGGTCGCAGACCCCTCCTACGAGCAGTACTTC. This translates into CASSKVADPSYEQYF.

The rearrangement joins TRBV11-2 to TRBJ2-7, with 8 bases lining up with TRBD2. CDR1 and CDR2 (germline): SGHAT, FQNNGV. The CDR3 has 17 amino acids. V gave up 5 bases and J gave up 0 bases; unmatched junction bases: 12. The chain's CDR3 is CASSLTFGGGTSYEQYF. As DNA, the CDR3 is TGTGCCAGCAGCCTTACCTTCGGGGGGGGGACCTCCTACGAGCAGTACTTC.

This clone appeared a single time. The CDR3 sequence: CASSQYHPQGTESNQPQHF. The DNA for the CDR3 is TGTGCCAGCAGCCAATACCACCCACAGGGGACAGAATCCAATCAGCCCCAGCATTTT. V and J are TRBV7-2 and TRBJ1-5, with TRBD1 identical over 7 bases. With 5 bases clipped from V and 3 bases from J, the junction kept 19 bases outside the gene matches. The CDR3 runs 19 residues. Per the germline V gene, CDR1 is SGHTA and CDR2 is FQGNSA. The full variable domain, with the rest looked up from reference TRBV7-2 and TRBJ1-5, is GAGVSQSPSNKVTEKGKDVELRCDPISGHTALYWYRQSLGQGLEFLIYFQGNSAPDKSGLPSDRFSAERTGGSVSTLTIQRTQQEDSAVYLCASSQYHPQGTESNQPQHFGDGTRLSIL.

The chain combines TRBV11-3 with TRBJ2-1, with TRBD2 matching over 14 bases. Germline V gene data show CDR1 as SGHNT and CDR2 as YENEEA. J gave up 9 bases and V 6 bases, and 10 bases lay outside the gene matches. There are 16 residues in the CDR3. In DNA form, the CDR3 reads TGTGCCAGCAGATGGGGACTAGCGGGAGCGCCGGGTGAGCAGTTCTTC. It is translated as CASRWGLAGAPGEQFF.

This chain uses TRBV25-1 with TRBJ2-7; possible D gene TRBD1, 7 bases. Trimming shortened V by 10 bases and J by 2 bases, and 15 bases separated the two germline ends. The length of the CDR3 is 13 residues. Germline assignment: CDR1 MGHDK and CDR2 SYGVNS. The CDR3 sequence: CATRQGGTYEQYF. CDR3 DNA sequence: TGTGCCACCAGACAGGGAGGAACCTACGAGCAGTACTTC.

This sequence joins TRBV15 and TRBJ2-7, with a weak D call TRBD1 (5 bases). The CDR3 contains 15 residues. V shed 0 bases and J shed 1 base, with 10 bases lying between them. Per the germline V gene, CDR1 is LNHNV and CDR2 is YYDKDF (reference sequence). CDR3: CATSREHRPSYEQYF. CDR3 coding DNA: TGTGCCACCAGCAGAGAACACAGGCCATCCTACGAGCAGTACTTC.

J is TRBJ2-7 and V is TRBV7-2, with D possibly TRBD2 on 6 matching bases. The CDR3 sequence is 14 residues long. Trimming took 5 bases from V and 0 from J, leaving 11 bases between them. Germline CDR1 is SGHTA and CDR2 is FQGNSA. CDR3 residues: CASSPSGGSYEQYF. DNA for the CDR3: TGTGCCAGCAGCCCGTCCGGGGGCTCCTACGAGCAGTACTTC.

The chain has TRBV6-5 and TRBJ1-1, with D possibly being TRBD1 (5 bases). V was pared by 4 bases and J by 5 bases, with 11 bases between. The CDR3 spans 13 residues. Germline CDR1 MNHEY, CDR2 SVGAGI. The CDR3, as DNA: TGTGCCAGCAGTTGGGACCGGGGGACTGAAGCTTTCTTT. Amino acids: CASSWDRGTEAFF.

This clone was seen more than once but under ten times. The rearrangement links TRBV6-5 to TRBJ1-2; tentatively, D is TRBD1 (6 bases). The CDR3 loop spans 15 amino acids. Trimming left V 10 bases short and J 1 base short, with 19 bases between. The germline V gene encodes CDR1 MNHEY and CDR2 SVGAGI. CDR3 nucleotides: TGTGCCACCGGGGCCTCATGGGGGCTTAACTATGGCTACACCTTC. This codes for CATGASWGLNYGYTF.

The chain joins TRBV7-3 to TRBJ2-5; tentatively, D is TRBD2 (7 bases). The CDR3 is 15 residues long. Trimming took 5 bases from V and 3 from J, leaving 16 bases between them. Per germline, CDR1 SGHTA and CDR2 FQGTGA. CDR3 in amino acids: CASSPGGGGKETQYF. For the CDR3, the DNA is TGTGCCAGCAGCCCCGGCGGGGGCGGGAAAGAGACCCAGTACTTC. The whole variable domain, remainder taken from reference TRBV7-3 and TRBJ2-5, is GAGVSQTPSNKVTEKGKYVELRCDPISGHTALYWYRQSLGQGPEFLIYFQGTGAADDSGLPNDRFFAVRPEGSVSTLKIQRTERGDSAVYLCASSPGGGGKETQYFGPGTRLLVL.

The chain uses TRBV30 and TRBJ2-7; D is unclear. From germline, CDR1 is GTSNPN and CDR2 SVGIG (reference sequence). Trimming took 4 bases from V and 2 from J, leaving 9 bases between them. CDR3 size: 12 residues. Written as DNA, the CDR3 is TGTGCCTGGACTGGGGATACCTACGAGCAGTACTTC. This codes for CAWTGDTYEQYF.

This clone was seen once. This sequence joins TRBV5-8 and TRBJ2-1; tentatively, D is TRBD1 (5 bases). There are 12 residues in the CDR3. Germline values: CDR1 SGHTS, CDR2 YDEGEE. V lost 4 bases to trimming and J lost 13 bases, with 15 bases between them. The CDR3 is CASSPMGLPQFF. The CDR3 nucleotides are TGTGCCAGCAGCCCCATGGGGCTCCCTCAGTTCTTC.

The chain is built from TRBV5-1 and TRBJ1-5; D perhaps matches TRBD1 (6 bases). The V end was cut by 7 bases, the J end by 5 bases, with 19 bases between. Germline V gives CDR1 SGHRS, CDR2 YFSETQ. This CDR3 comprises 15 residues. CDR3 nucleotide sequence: TGCGCCAGCTTTTTGTATCGGGGGGCTTATCAGCCCCAGCATTTT. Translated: CASFLYRGAYQPQHF.